The 8 T cell receptor beta chains in this list originate from one sample, sequenced in a study of blood T cell repertoires in COVID-19 (dated by TCRdb to about 2020). The library came from the immunoSEQ multiplex PCR assay. Drawn from immuneACCESS, this table holds only the in-frame rearrangements with V and J called that TCRdb kept. Clones are partly lost; checked studies trace under half to an unresolved V gene and leave the rest unexplained. The sample profile shows 200,000 to 300,000 clones; 75% to 90% of them were found once. The top ten constitute 8.6% of the sample. The sequencing input was peripheral blood. These receptors were obtained from a human donor in a cohort sampled during active COVID-19.

The chain links TRBV19 to TRBJ2-1; 9 nucleotides match TRBD1. V lost 1 base, J lost 8 bases, and 6 bases stayed unmatched. CDR1 is LNHDA and CDR2 is SQIVND in the germline V gene (reference sequence). The CDR3 loop spans 15 amino acids. The CDR3 nucleotides read TGTGCCAGTAGTATAGCCCGGGACAGGGTGTATGAGCAGTTCTTC. It translates to CASSIARDRVYEQFF. The full variable domain, completed using reference TRBV19 and TRBJ2-1, is DGGITQSPKYLFRKEGQNVTLSCEQNLNHDAMYWYRQDPGQGLRLIYYSQIVNDFQKGDIAEGYSVSREKKESFPLTVTSAQKNPTAFYLCASSIARDRVYEQFFGPGTRLTVL.

A remark on this clone: Mismatch with germline at one junction end may stem from a read error. J is TRBJ2-5 and V is TRBV19; maybe TRBD2 (6 bases). The germline gives CDR1 LNHDA, CDR2 SQIVND (reference sequence). CDR3 length equals 11 residues. CDR3 sequence reads: CASSHLGLAHF. The CDR3 nucleotides read TGTGCCAGTAGTCATTTGGGACTTGCACACTTC.

This clone was picked up a small number of times. This specimen includes other DNA sequences encoding the same CDR3. The genes are TRBV6-6 and TRBJ2-2; D may be TRBD2 (6 bases). The CDR3 contains 16 residues. V gave up 0 bases and J gave up 1 base, with 9 bases separating them. Germline CDR1 reads MNHNY; CDR2 reads SVGAGI (reference sequence). The CDR3 DNA is TGTGCCAGCAGTTACTCCGGGGGAGGGAACACCGGGGAGCTGTTTTTT. Residues: CASSYSGGGNTGELFF.

The genes are TRBV7-2 and TRBJ2-1; 7 bases align to TRBD1. In germline, CDR1 is SGHTA, CDR2 FQGNSA. The CDR3 has 13 amino acids. Unmatched junction bases numbered 8, after V lost 2 bases and J lost 13 bases. The CDR3 protein is CASSLSPRDSQFF. The CDR3 coding sequence is TGTGCCAGCAGCTTAAGCCCCCGGGACAGTCAGTTCTTC.

The rearrangement links TRBV5-6 to TRBJ2-7; D is possibly TRBD2 (5 bases). CDR1 is SGHDT, CDR2 YYEEEE, per germline. V was trimmed by 0 bases and J by 5 bases, leaving 15 bases between them. This CDR3 contains 15 residues. The DNA for the CDR3 is TGTGCCAGCAGCTTGGGTGGAAGAGTGAGGGACGAGCAGTACTTC. Translated, it gives CASSLGGRVRDEQYF.

V and J are TRBV12-3 or TRBV12-4 and TRBJ2-2; D uncertain. This CDR3 has 12 amino acids. Trimming left V 6 bases short and J 9 bases short, with 11 bases between. This CDR3 reads CASRPARRELFF. CDR3 in DNA: TGTGCCAGCAGACCGGCTAGGAGGGAGCTGTTTTTT.

The chain combines TRBV15 with TRBJ1-2; 8 bases are a match to TRBD1. CDR1 and CDR2 from the germline V gene are LNHNV and YYDKDF (reference sequence). This CDR3 region has 14 residues. V trimming: 4 bases; J trimming: 8 bases; junction bases outside the gene matches: 9. CDR3: CATSTFDRGGGYTF. For the CDR3, the DNA is TGTGCCACCAGCACCTTTGACAGGGGCGGGGGCTACACCTTC. The variable domain in full, completed from reference TRBV15 and TRBJ1-2, reads DAMVIQNPRYQVTQFGKPVTLSCSQTLNHNVMYWYQQKSSQAPKLLFHYYDKDFNNEADTPDNFQSRRPNTSFCFLDIRSPGLGDTAMYLCATSTFDRGGGYTFGSGTRLTVV.

The J gene is TRBJ1-6, the V gene TRBV28; 9 nucleotides match TRBD1. Germline loops: CDR1 MDHEN, CDR2 SYDVKM. V shed 9 bases and J 2 bases; nucleotides not matched to a gene: 14. The CDR3 consists of 18 residues. CDR3 sequence reads: CASAPGQGRGAYNSPLHF. CDR3 DNA sequence: TGTGCCAGTGCCCCGGGACAGGGCAGGGGCGCCTATAATTCACCCCTCCACTTT.